This T cell receptor beta chain is drawn from a study of T cells in Graves' hyperthyroidism and ophthalmopathy. Under 3 months was the duration of disease in ophthalmopathy patients, who also had a Clinical Activity Score of at least 3 and a NOSPECS grade of at least 4. The diagnostic basis comprised clinical symptoms, serum thyroxine and TRAb, thyroid ultrasound and orbital computed tomography. PBMCs were collected from a 10 ml volume of fresh peripheral blood. This CDR3 has 18 amino acids. J lost 3 bases, V lost 0 bases, and 11 bases had no gene match. In germline, CDR1 is SGHNT, CDR2 YYREEE (reference sequence). General study points: Separating ophthalmopathy from stable hyperthyroidism was achieved by a 13 V-J model.

This clonotype was recorded only once. Antigen specificity is unknown. Researchers took RNA transcripts and amplified the TCR beta CDR3 regions from them. Initially, a first-round RT-PCR of the TCR CDR3 employed the HTBI primer set. TCRdb independently ran MiXCR on the multiplex PCR reads; one entry per CDR3 protein. The sample gives about 600,000 distinct CDR3 sequences, more than 15% of which show up once; roughly 3% is in the top ten. The rearrangement joins TRBV5-4 to TRBJ1-5; 8 nucleotides match TRBD1. The specimen sequenced was blood. This receptor was identified in a woman aged 40-49 years with Graves' ophthalmopathy. CDR3 loop: CASSLGAGGRVDNQPQHF. The CDR3 DNA is TGTGCCAGCAGCTTGGGAGCAGGGGGCCGCGTTGACAATCAGCCCCAGCATTTT.